Below are 28 T cell receptor beta chains sequenced from a single sample in a study of T cells in Graves' hyperthyroidism and ophthalmopathy. TCR beta CDR3 sequences were amplified from RNA transcripts. Primed by the HTBI set, a first-round RT-PCR was run on the TCR CDR3. One entry per CDR3 protein, called by TCRdb with MiXCR from the multiplex PCR reads. The table records about 270,000 distinct CDR3 sequences, 12% to 15% of them present only once. Sequenced sample: blood. These receptors were taken from a woman aged 50 to 65 with Graves' hyperthyroidism that later progressed to Graves' ophthalmopathy.

This clonotype has at least ten counts. The CDR3 nucleotides read TGCAGTGCTAGAGGAAGGGCAGGGATTTTAGAGACCCAGTACTTC. Amino acids: CSARGRAGILETQYF. The rearrangement joins TRBV20-1 to TRBJ2-5, with a possible D match to TRBD1 (5 bases). V was clipped by 1 base and J by 4 bases, with 16 bases between them. This CDR3 is 15 amino acids long. Germline V gives CDR1 DFQATT, CDR2 SNEGSKA (reference sequence).

The rearrangement links TRBV2 to TRBJ2-5; 11 bases map to TRBD2. CDR1 and CDR2 (germline): SNHLY, FYNNEI. The CDR3 spans 14 residues. V was pared by 5 bases and J by 7 bases, with 6 bases of the junction left unmatched. CDR3 residues: CASSLTSGVSTQYF. CDR3 DNA sequence: TGTGCCAGCAGTCTGACTAGCGGGGTGTCGACCCAGTACTTC.

The V call is TRBV5-6, the J call TRBJ2-1, with D possibly matching TRBD1 (6 bases). Germline values: CDR1 SGHDT, CDR2 YYEEEE. CDR3 length: 16 amino acids. The V end lost 0 bases, the J end lost 8 bases, and 18 bases lay between the germline ends. The CDR3 reads CASSLVTGLWGHEQFF. DNA of the CDR3: TGTGCCAGCAGCTTGGTTACAGGGCTGTGGGGACATGAGCAGTTCTTC.

Ten or more counts support this clonotype. The chain recombines TRBV12-3 or TRBV12-4 with TRBJ1-1; 8 bases are shared with TRBD1. V was clipped by 5 bases and J by 0 bases; unmatched bases: 2. The CDR3 spans 14 residues. The CDR3 protein is CASSPQGVNTEAFF. For the CDR3, the DNA is TGTGCCAGCAGTCCACAGGGGGTGAACACTGAAGCTTTCTTT.

This clonotype was recorded at least ten times. The chain employs TRBV2 and TRBJ2-1; no clear D. The ends were cut back, 4 bases at V and 10 bases at J, with 14 bases in the middle. CDR3 length: 13 amino acids. Germline loops: CDR1 SNHLY, CDR2 FYNNEI. The CDR3, as DNA: TGTGCCAGCAGTGGCGGAGAAAGCGAGGAGCAGTTCTTC. Amino acids: CASSGGESEEQFF.

The chain couples TRBV3-1 to TRBJ2-2, with TRBD1 matching over 10 bases. Trimming cost V 1 base and J 6 bases; bases outside gene matches: 11. The CDR3 length is 18 residues. Germline-derived CDR1 and CDR2 are LGHDT and YNNKEL (reference sequence). The CDR3 region has the DNA TGTGCCAGCAGCCAAGTGTTTGGGAGACAGGGGGCCTCCGGGGAGCTGTTTTTT. Its protein is CASSQVFGRQGASGELFF.

The chain carries TRBV2 and TRBJ2-5; tentative D call: TRBD1 (5 bases). With 3 bases removed from V and 7 bases from J, the gap between germline ends came to 9 bases. Germline V lookup: CDR1 SNHLY, CDR2 FYNNEI. CDR3 length: 12 residues. The DNA for the CDR3 is TGTGCCAGCAGTGAGGACCAGGGGACCCAGTACTTC. Translating it yields CASSEDQGTQYF.

This clonotype was picked up one time. Germline and junction disagree at one end, which may indicate a read error. The V call is TRBV28, the J call TRBJ2-2; 10 bases map to TRBD1. The CDR3 is 16 residues long. CDR1 and CDR2 (germline): MDHEN, SYDVKM. In nucleotides, the CDR3 is TGTGCCGGCAGCCACGACAGGGGGCGGTACACCGGGGAGCTGTCTTTT. It is translated as CAGSHDRGRYTGELSF.

V gene TRBV7-3 combines with J gene TRBJ2-2; D gene unclear. Germline values: CDR1 SGHTA, CDR2 FQGTGA. Trimming removed 5 bases at V and 2 bases at J, with 15 bases between. There are 16 residues in the CDR3. The CDR3 loop reads CASSQHRAPNTGELFF. The CDR3 DNA is TGTGCCAGCAGCCAACATAGGGCACCTAACACCGGGGAGCTGTTTTTT.

This clonotype showed up many times. This sequence joins TRBV7-9 and TRBJ2-7; perhaps TRBD2 as D (5 bases). This CDR3 region has 14 residues. Per the germline V gene, CDR1 is SEHNR and CDR2 is FQNEAQ (reference sequence). The ends were cut back, 1 base at V and 4 bases at J, with 11 bases in the middle. The CDR3 nucleotides are TGTGCCAGCAGCTTAGGTCATACGGGATACGAGCAGTACTTC. This codes for CASSLGHTGYEQYF.

The J gene is TRBJ2-7, the V gene TRBV29-1; D remains ambiguous. Per the germline V gene, CDR1 is SQVTM and CDR2 is ANQGSEA. Trimming removed 4 bases at V and 4 bases at J, with 11 bases between. This CDR3 has 12 residues. In DNA, the CDR3 is TGCAGCGTTGCTAGGCCGCCTTACGAGCAGTACTTC. Residues: CSVARPPYEQYF.

This clonotype came up many times. The chain is built from TRBV28 and TRBJ2-5; the match to TRBD2 covers 7 bases. Trimming removed 7 bases from V and 2 bases from J; junction bases left unmatched: 7. Germline lookup yields CDR1 MDHEN and CDR2 SYDVKM. The CDR3 is 14 residues long. CDR3: CASNQGGRQETQYF. CDR3 sequence (DNA): TGTGCCAGCAATCAGGGAGGGAGGCAAGAGACCCAGTACTTC.

This clonotype was detected many times. This chain uses TRBV3-1 with TRBJ2-5, with 8 bases fitting TRBD2. This CDR3 is built from 16 residues. CDR1 LGHDT and CDR2 YNNKEL come from the germline V gene (reference sequence). V shed 1 base, J shed 5 bases, and the junction held 9 bases outside the gene matches. CDR3 loop: CASSQVGPAGVETQYF. DNA of the CDR3: TGTGCCAGCAGCCAAGTTGGACCAGCGGGAGTGGAGACCCAGTACTTC.

This clonotype has a count of ten or more. This chain uses TRBV20-1 with TRBJ2-1; unclear D gene. Germline-derived CDR1 and CDR2 are DFQATT and SNEGSKA (reference sequence). The CDR3 length is 12 residues. With 3 bases removed from V and 4 bases from J, the gap between germline ends came to 7 bases. The CDR3 here is CSASSTYNEQFF. The CDR3 region has the DNA TGCAGTGCTAGTAGTACTTACAATGAGCAGTTCTTC.

This clonotype was counted at least ten times. CDR3 residues: CAISGSGGVYEQYF. CDR3 DNA: TGTGCCATCAGTGGATCGGGAGGGGTCTACGAGCAGTACTTC. The rearrangement joins TRBV10-3 to TRBJ2-7; 8 bases map to TRBD2. The CDR3 has 14 residues. The germline V gene encodes CDR1 ENHRY and CDR2 SYGVKD. The V segment lost 4 bases and the J segment 3 bases; nucleotides outside the gene matches: 5.

Only a few counts were recorded for this clonotype. The chain is built from TRBV11-2 and TRBJ2-1; D remains ambiguous. Germline CDR1 SGHAT, CDR2 FQNNGV. The CDR3 spans 13 residues. V was cut by 1 base and J by 6 bases, with 7 bases left in between. The CDR3 region has the DNA TGTGCCAGCAGCTTAGGTCAGGTCAATGAGCAGTTCTTC. It is translated as CASSLGQVNEQFF.

The chain recombines TRBV7-8 with TRBJ1-6; TRBD1 is a possible D gene (6 bases). The CDR3 consists of 14 residues. Germline loops: CDR1 SGHVS, CDR2 FQNEAQ. V shed 2 bases and J shed 9 bases, with 11 bases lying between them. Here the CDR3 reads CASSLHRAGSPLHF. The DNA for the CDR3 is TGTGCCAGCAGCTTACACAGGGCTGGTTCACCCCTCCACTTT.

This clonotype was picked up a small number of times. The rearrangement joins TRBV4-1 to TRBJ1-1; D remains ambiguous. Per the germline V gene, CDR1 is MGHRA and CDR2 is YSYEKL. The CDR3 sequence is 16 residues long. The V end was cut by 4 bases, the J end by 0 bases, with 15 bases between. CDR3 DNA: TGCGCCAGCAGCCGAACCCGAGGACGGTTGAACACTGAAGCTTTCTTT. Translating gives CASSRTRGRLNTEAFF.

This clonotype was picked up many times. The genes are TRBV18 and TRBJ1-5; D may be TRBD1 (5 bases). CDR1 is KGHSH, CDR2 LQKENI, per germline. The CDR3 is 15 residues long. V lost 6 bases to trimming and J lost 3 bases, with 15 bases between them. The DNA for the CDR3 is TGTGCCAGCTCCCGCGGGACCCCCGACAATCAGCCCCAGCATTTT. Its protein product is CASSRGTPDNQPQHF.

This clonotype was observed at least ten times. The rearrangement links TRBV28 to TRBJ2-5, with 11 bases lining up with TRBD2. The germline gives CDR1 MDHEN, CDR2 SYDVKM. This CDR3 has 14 amino acids. The V gene end was trimmed by 5 bases and the J gene end by 7 bases; junction bases not matched to a gene: 6. The CDR3 coding sequence is TGTGCCAGCAGTACTAGCGGGAGAGTAGGGACCCAGTACTTC. Residues: CASSTSGRVGTQYF.

This chain links TRBV30 with TRBJ2-1; tentative D call: TRBD1 (6 bases). Trimming shortened V by 5 bases and J by 5 bases, and 13 bases separated the two germline ends. There are 13 residues in the CDR3. CDR1 and CDR2 from the germline V gene are GTSNPN and SVGIG (reference sequence). The CDR3: CAWGRGGDNEQFF. In nucleotides, the CDR3 is TGTGCCTGGGGCAGGGGTGGGGACAATGAGCAGTTCTTC.

The chain is built from TRBV20-1 and TRBJ2-2, with D maybe TRBD2 (7 bases). The CDR3 totals 14 residues. Germline assignment: CDR1 DFQATT and CDR2 SNEGSKA (reference sequence). The V and J ends lost 6 bases and 6 bases respectively, with 17 bases between them. This CDR3 is CSAGGGAAAGELFF. The CDR3 DNA sequence: TGCAGTGCCGGAGGGGGGGCAGCGGCCGGGGAGCTGTTTTTT.

Remarks on this clonotype: A much larger clone differs from this one at a single base, so this may be a read error. CDR3: CASNPPQGRGYYNEQFF. The CDR3 DNA follows: TGTGCCAGCAACCCACCACAGGGGCGGGGGTACTACAATGAGCAGTTCTTC. The chain joins TRBV5-6 to TRBJ2-1; D may correspond to TRBD1 or TRBD2 (7 bases each). Germline V gene data show CDR1 as SGHDT and CDR2 as YYEEEE. There are 17 residues in the CDR3. V lost 6 bases, J lost 3 bases, and 22 bases lay in between.

This clonotype came up a few times. V gene TRBV6-5 combines with J gene TRBJ1-2, with D maybe TRBD1 (6 bases). Germline assignment: CDR1 MNHEY and CDR2 SVGAGI. The V end was cut by 2 bases, the J end by 7 bases, with 14 bases between. The length of the CDR3 is 14 residues. CDR3 bases: TGTGCCAGCAGTTACCGGGGGCGCTTGGGTGGCTACACCTTC. Amino acids: CASSYRGRLGGYTF.

In its sample, this clonotype was seen many times. The V and J genes are TRBV12-3 or TRBV12-4 and TRBJ1-5; 8 bases match TRBD1. The CDR3 contains 14 residues. With 5 bases clipped from V and 4 bases from J, the junction kept 4 bases outside the gene matches. This CDR3 reads CASSRTGINQPQHF. For the CDR3, the DNA is TGTGCCAGCAGTCGGACAGGGATTAATCAGCCCCAGCATTTT.

The chain combines TRBV20-1 with TRBJ2-5; 13 nucleotides line up with TRBD2. CDR3 length equals 13 residues. Germline V gene data show CDR1 as DFQATT and CDR2 as SNEGSKA (reference sequence). After removal of 5 bases from V and 4 bases from J, the junction contained 1 base not matched to a gene. The CDR3 coding sequence is TGCAGTGCTGGGACTAGCGGGATAGAGACCCAGTACTTC. Protein: CSAGTSGIETQYF.

This clonotype was recorded a few times. The chain is built from TRBV2 and TRBJ1-2; TRBD1 matches at 7 bases. The CDR3 spans 13 residues. Trimming cost V 7 bases and J 8 bases; bases outside gene matches: 10. Germline CDR1 and CDR2: SNHLY and FYNNEI. CDR3: CASNLDRVEGYTF. In DNA, the CDR3 is TGTGCCAGCAACCTAGACAGGGTAGAGGGCTACACCTTC.

V gene TRBV4-2 combines with J gene TRBJ1-4; D is ambiguous. V dropped 0 bases and J dropped 6 bases, with 8 bases sitting between them. CDR3 length: 14 amino acids. The V gene's germline CDR1 is LGHNA and CDR2 YNFKEQ. The CDR3 region has the DNA TGTGCCAGCAGCCAAGAGAAACATTATGAAAAACTGTTTTTT. Translated: CASSQEKHYEKLFF.